These T cell receptor beta chains were read from a single sample in a study of blood T cell repertoires in COVID-19. The method was immunoSEQ multiplex PCR; TCRdb's version includes in-frame clones alone and lacks a portion of them. Here the sample spans 200,000 or so clones, around 89% being singletons. Sequencing was done on a sample of peripheral blood. Every receptor here comes from a man aged 25-40 years with COVID-19, enrolled during active disease. CDR3s include the opening cysteine and the closing phenylalanine or tryptophan. Each record gives: J gene, V gene, D gene, clone size, CDR3 protein, CDR3 DNA. The D gene is left open where the match is weak. Clone size is given for some rows only: seen once, a few or many times, or a class if the clone is expanded.

J gene: TRBJ1-2
V gene: TRBV29-1
D gene: .
clone size: few
CDR3 protein: CSVVEGPGSYGYTF
CDR3 DNA: TGCAGCGTTGTGGAGGGGCCGGGGTCCTATGGCTACACCTTC

J gene: TRBJ1-5
V gene: TRBV29-1
D gene: .
clone size: .
CDR3 protein: CSVEVAGQPQHF
CDR3 DNA: TGCAGCGTTGAAGTCGCGGGGCAGCCCCAGCATTTT

J gene: TRBJ1-5
V gene: TRBV23-1
D gene: TRBD1
clone size: .
CDR3 protein: CASGGQGVGQPQHF
CDR3 DNA: TGCGCCAGCGGCGGACAGGGGGTTGGACAGCCCCAGCATTTT

J gene: TRBJ1-4
V gene: TRBV4-2
D gene: TRBD1
clone size: .
CDR3 protein: CASSEGGTAYEKLFF
CDR3 DNA: TGTGCCAGCAGTGAAGGGGGGACAGCCTATGAAAAACTGTTTTTT

J gene: TRBJ1-5
V gene: TRBV2
D gene: .
clone size: .
CDR3 protein: CASSGEGHQPQHF
CDR3 DNA: TGTGCCAGCAGTGGGGAGGGGCATCAGCCCCAGCATTTT

J gene: TRBJ2-7
V gene: TRBV5-4
D gene: .
clone size: .
CDR3 protein: CASSLAGQGFYEQYF
CDR3 DNA: TGTGCCAGCAGCTTGGCCGGGCAGGGATTCTACGAGCAGTACTTC

J gene: TRBJ1-2
V gene: TRBV10-3
D gene: .
clone size: .
CDR3 protein: CAIGQDYGYTF
CDR3 DNA: TGTGCCATCGGGCAGGACTATGGCTACACCTTC

J gene: TRBJ1-1
V gene: TRBV24-1
D gene: TRBD1
clone size: .
CDR3 protein: CATRQGFNTEAFF
CDR3 DNA: TGTGCCACGCGACAGGGATTTAACACTGAAGCTTTCTTT

J gene: TRBJ2-3
V gene: TRBV3-1/TRBV3-2
D gene: TRBD2
clone size: once
CDR3 protein: CASSQGLAGGQYF
CDR3 DNA: TGTGCCAGCAGCCAGGGACTAGCGGGGGGGCAGTATTTT

J gene: TRBJ2-5
V gene: TRBV18
D gene: .
clone size: .
CDR3 protein: CASSRRDFETQYF
CDR3 DNA: TGTGCCAGCTCACGGCGGGACTTCGAGACCCAGTACTTC

J gene: TRBJ1-2
V gene: TRBV15
D gene: .
clone size: once
CDR3 protein: CATSRDWEGGYGYTF
CDR3 DNA: TGTGCCACCAGCAGAGATTGGGAGGGTGGCTATGGCTACACCTTC

J gene: TRBJ2-1
V gene: TRBV7-2
D gene: TRBD1
clone size: .
CDR3 protein: CASSFPGQRSHEQFF
CDR3 DNA: TGTGCCAGCAGCTTCCCGGGACAGAGGTCCCATGAGCAGTTCTTC

J gene: TRBJ1-2
V gene: TRBV4-1
D gene: TRBD1
clone size: .
CDR3 protein: CASSPGDRGTYGYTF
CDR3 DNA: TGCGCCAGCAGCCCAGGGGACAGGGGCACCTATGGCTACACCTTC

J gene: TRBJ2-1
V gene: TRBV4-3
D gene: TRBD2
clone size: .
CDR3 protein: CASSQHGTSGRVLASEQFF
CDR3 DNA: TGCGCCAGCAGCCAGCACGGGACTAGCGGGAGAGTCCTCGCGAGTGAGCAGTTCTTC

J gene: TRBJ2-7
V gene: TRBV27
D gene: .
clone size: .
CDR3 protein: CAAGKTPVNEQYF
CDR3 DNA: TGTGCAGCAGGAAAAACCCCAGTCAACGAGCAGTACTTC

J gene: TRBJ2-1
V gene: TRBV3-1/TRBV3-2
D gene: TRBD2
clone size: .
CDR3 protein: CASRSRTSGGPDPHNEQFF
CDR3 DNA: TGTGCCAGCCGAAGTAGGACTAGCGGGGGGCCGGATCCCCACAATGAGCAGTTCTTC

J gene: TRBJ1-6
V gene: TRBV7-9
D gene: .
clone size: .
CDR3 protein: CASSPIPLRGYNSPLHF
CDR3 DNA: TGTGCCAGCAGCCCCATCCCACTCCGGGGCTATAATTCACCCCTCCACTTT

J gene: TRBJ2-7
V gene: TRBV9
D gene: TRBD2
clone size: once
CDR3 protein: CASSPQRGNSYEQYF
CDR3 DNA: TGTGCCAGCAGCCCGCAGCGGGGTAACTCCTACGAGCAGTACTTC

J gene: TRBJ2-7
V gene: TRBV29-1
D gene: TRBD2
clone size: .
CDR3 protein: CSVNSGGLSYEQYF
CDR3 DNA: TGCAGCGTTAATAGCGGGGGGCTCTCCTACGAGCAGTACTTC

J gene: TRBJ1-4
V gene: TRBV5-4
D gene: TRBD1
clone size: once
CDR3 protein: CASSAGTGDEKLFF
CDR3 DNA: TGTGCCAGCAGCGCCGGGACAGGGGATGAAAAACTGTTTTTT

J gene: TRBJ1-1
V gene: TRBV7-2
D gene: .
clone size: .
CDR3 protein: CASSFTGPMNTEAFF
CDR3 DNA: TGTGCCAGCAGCTTTACAGGACCCATGAACACTGAAGCTTTCTTT

J gene: TRBJ1-1
V gene: TRBV6-5
D gene: .
clone size: .
CDR3 protein: CASRHTENTEAFF
CDR3 DNA: TGTGCCAGCAGGCACACAGAGAACACTGAAGCTTTCTTT

J gene: TRBJ1-1
V gene: TRBV12-3/TRBV12-4
D gene: .
clone size: .
CDR3 protein: CASSFIDSAFF
CDR3 DNA: TGTGCCAGCAGTTTCATAGATTCAGCTTTCTTT

J gene: TRBJ1-6
V gene: TRBV3-1/TRBV3-2
D gene: .
clone size: .
CDR3 protein: CASSQDFYSPLHF
CDR3 DNA: TGTGCCAGCAGCCAAGATTTCTATTCACCCCTCCACTTT

J gene: TRBJ2-7
V gene: TRBV5-1
D gene: .
clone size: .
CDR3 protein: CASRSWTDSSYEQYF
CDR3 DNA: TGCGCCAGCAGATCCTGGACAGATTCCTCCTACGAGCAGTACTTC

J gene: TRBJ1-1
V gene: TRBV30
D gene: TRBD1
clone size: .
CDR3 protein: CAWNGRPGQGVPRTEAFF
CDR3 DNA: TGTGCCTGGAATGGTCGGCCGGGACAGGGGGTTCCGAGAACTGAAGCTTTCTTT

J gene: TRBJ1-1
V gene: TRBV6-1
D gene: .
clone size: .
CDR3 protein: CASSEVSPREAFF
CDR3 DNA: TGTGCCAGCAGTGAGGTGTCCCCGAGGGAGGCTTTCTTT

J gene: TRBJ1-2
V gene: TRBV7-2
D gene: .
clone size: .
CDR3 protein: CANSSPAYGYTF
CDR3 DNA: TGTGCCAACTCGTCACCCGCCTATGGCTACACCTTC

J gene: TRBJ1-5
V gene: TRBV20-1
D gene: .
clone size: .
CDR3 protein: CSASYGGMNQPQHF
CDR3 DNA: TGCAGTGCTAGTTACGGGGGTATGAATCAGCCCCAGCATTTT

J gene: TRBJ1-1
V gene: TRBV5-6
D gene: .
clone size: once
CDR3 protein: CASSLVDGSEAFF
CDR3 DNA: TGTGCCAGCAGCTTAGTTGATGGTAGTGAAGCTTTCTTT

J gene: TRBJ1-1
V gene: TRBV27
D gene: .
clone size: .
CDR3 protein: CASSLFFGGRTEAFF
CDR3 DNA: TGTGCCAGCAGTTTATTCTTCGGGGGTCGGACTGAAGCTTTCTTT

J gene: TRBJ1-2
V gene: TRBV3-1/TRBV3-2
D gene: .
clone size: .
CDR3 protein: CASSHSMDSYGYTF
CDR3 DNA: TGTGCCAGCAGCCACAGTATGGACAGCTATGGCTACACCTTC

J gene: TRBJ1-1
V gene: TRBV16
D gene: TRBD1
clone size: .
CDR3 protein: CASSSTGYTEAFF
CDR3 DNA: TGTGCCAGCAGCTCGACAGGGTACACTGAAGCTTTCTTT

J gene: TRBJ2-3
V gene: TRBV6-5
D gene: .
clone size: .
CDR3 protein: CASKDGVSADTQYF
CDR3 DNA: TGTGCCAGCAAAGACGGAGTTTCGGCAGATACGCAGTATTTT

J gene: TRBJ2-7
V gene: TRBV6-5
D gene: .
clone size: .
CDR3 protein: CASSDSGRVEQYF
CDR3 DNA: TGTGCCAGCAGTGACTCCGGCAGGGTGGAGCAGTACTTC

J gene: TRBJ2-2
V gene: TRBV3-1/TRBV3-2
D gene: TRBD2
clone size: .
CDR3 protein: CASRSDLSSGRGVPGELFF
CDR3 DNA: TGTGCCAGCAGGTCAGATCTTTCTAGCGGGAGAGGGGTCCCCGGGGAGCTGTTTTTT

J gene: TRBJ1-2
V gene: TRBV27
D gene: TRBD1
clone size: .
CDR3 protein: CASSPRTGGVYGYTF
CDR3 DNA: TGTGCCAGCAGTCCCCGGACAGGGGGGGTCTATGGCTACACCTTC

J gene: TRBJ1-1
V gene: TRBV18
D gene: TRBD1
clone size: few
CDR3 protein: CASSRQGMNTEAFF
CDR3 DNA: TGTGCCAGCTCCCGACAGGGCATGAACACTGAAGCTTTCTTT

J gene: TRBJ1-2
V gene: TRBV27
D gene: .
clone size: .
CDR3 protein: CASSATGRGYTF
CDR3 DNA: TGTGCCAGCAGTGCCACAGGGAGAGGCTACACCTTC

J gene: TRBJ1-3
V gene: TRBV5-1
D gene: TRBD1
clone size: .
CDR3 protein: CASSIGQGDTIYF
CDR3 DNA: TGCGCCAGCAGCATCGGACAGGGAGACACCATATATTTT

J gene: TRBJ1-5
V gene: TRBV27
D gene: .
clone size: once
CDR3 protein: CASSRGGGNQPQHF
CDR3 DNA: TGTGCCAGCAGTAGAGGCGGAGGCAATCAGCCCCAGCATTTT

J gene: TRBJ1-1
V gene: TRBV10-3
D gene: .
clone size: .
CDR3 protein: CAISDTGRGTEAFF
CDR3 DNA: TGTGCCATCAGTGATACAGGGAGAGGGACTGAAGCTTTCTTT

J gene: TRBJ1-1
V gene: TRBV19
D gene: .
clone size: .
CDR3 protein: CASRRQLGMDGAFF
CDR3 DNA: TGTGCCAGTAGGAGACAGCTAGGGATGGATGGAGCTTTCTTT

J gene: TRBJ2-1
V gene: TRBV18
D gene: .
clone size: .
CDR3 protein: CASSRLRGQFYNEQFF
CDR3 DNA: TGTGCCAGCTCACGCCTTAGGGGTCAGTTCTACAATGAGCAGTTCTTC

J gene: TRBJ2-1
V gene: TRBV28
D gene: TRBD2
clone size: .
CDR3 protein: CASSSGASGDYNEQFF
CDR3 DNA: TGTGCCAGCAGTTCGGGGGCTAGCGGGGATTACAATGAGCAGTTCTTC

J gene: TRBJ2-7
V gene: TRBV12-3/TRBV12-4
D gene: .
clone size: .
CDR3 protein: CASSSGYEQYF
CDR3 DNA: TGTGCCAGCAGTAGCGGGTACGAGCAGTACTTC

J gene: TRBJ1-1
V gene: TRBV5-1
D gene: TRBD1
clone size: .
CDR3 protein: CASSIGQVNTEAFF
CDR3 DNA: TGCGCCAGCAGCATCGGACAGGTAAACACTGAAGCTTTCTTT

J gene: TRBJ2-1
V gene: TRBV25-1
D gene: TRBD1
clone size: .
CDR3 protein: CASSEQTGVLGEQFF
CDR3 DNA: TGTGCCAGCAGTGAACAAACAGGGGTGTTAGGTGAGCAGTTCTTC

J gene: TRBJ2-7
V gene: TRBV28
D gene: TRBD2
clone size: .
CDR3 protein: CASSLTSGDRGYYEQYF
CDR3 DNA: TGTGCCAGCAGTTTGACTAGCGGGGACCGAGGGTACTACGAGCAGTACTTC

J gene: TRBJ2-7
V gene: TRBV28
D gene: TRBD1
clone size: .
CDR3 protein: CASSWGQYEQYF
CDR3 DNA: TGTGCCAGCAGTTGGGGACAGTACGAGCAGTACTTC

J gene: TRBJ1-5
V gene: TRBV5-1
D gene: .
clone size: .
CDR3 protein: CASSGGMGGDQPQHF
CDR3 DNA: TGCGCCAGCAGCGGTGGGATGGGAGGAGATCAGCCCCAGCATTTT

J gene: TRBJ2-7
V gene: TRBV18
D gene: .
clone size: few
CDR3 protein: CASSPPSRFEQYF
CDR3 DNA: TGTGCCAGCTCACCACCTTCTCGGTTCGAGCAGTACTTC

J gene: TRBJ2-7
V gene: TRBV6-5
D gene: TRBD1
clone size: .
CDR3 protein: CASSYATGSSYEQYF
CDR3 DNA: TGTGCCAGCAGTTACGCGACAGGGAGTTCCTACGAGCAGTACTTC

J gene: TRBJ1-2
V gene: TRBV9
D gene: .
clone size: once
CDR3 protein: CASSLEGQGYGYTF
CDR3 DNA: TGTGCCAGCAGCCTAGAGGGCCAGGGGTATGGCTACACCTTC

J gene: TRBJ1-2
V gene: TRBV28
D gene: .
clone size: .
CDR3 protein: CASSLVGVGYGYTF
CDR3 DNA: TGTGCCAGCAGTTTAGTAGGAGTTGGCTATGGCTACACCTTC